This T cell receptor (beta chain) was captured by sequencing in a study of blood T cell repertoires in COVID-19 (TCRdb year 2020). About the investigation overall: The collaborator samples originated in the United States, Italy and Spain and spanned the acute and convalescent phases of COVID-19. The material from the prospective study consisted of cDNA or gDNA derived from T cells, B-cell-depleted T cells, or PBMCs. The dataset comprised deeply sampled blood TCRbeta repertoires from subjects exposed to, actively infected with, or recovered from COVID-19. The repertoires were released in a freely available public database intended as a resource for research on the immune response to SARS-CoV-2. Samples were obtained from the ongoing ImmuneRACE study (first 160 participants) and from about 1,300 subjects provided by 6 global collaborators. A de-identified subject ID, COVID-19 status, age in years and sex were almost always included in the sample metadata. Where available, HLA class I and class II types were obtained from metadata supplied by the sample provider rather than from assay-based typing. General findings and caveats noted by the study authors: How much clinical and demographic metadata was included differed by source and by participant, and the metadata was provided uncurated.

The collaborating institutions used their own protocols to collect whole blood in K2EDTA tubes. For TCRbeta analysis, collaborators shipped samples in one of three forms: frozen whole blood, isolated PBMCs, or DNA extracted from either of those sample types. TCRbeta CDR3 regions were amplified from genomic DNA by means of the immunoSEQ Assay, a bias-controlled multiplex PCR. The paper's data handling went like this. The number of nucleated cells in each sample was estimated from the amplification of reference gene primers within the assay. Sequence reads were collapsed and filtered to measure the absolute abundance of every unique TCRbeta CDR3 rearrangement. For each sample, productive Simpson clonality was calculated by taking the square root of Simpson's diversity index across productive rearrangements. TCRdb mirrors the immuneACCESS table, restricted to in-frame sequences. Some clones are absent from its copies; in checked studies, under half trace to an unresolved V gene, and the reason for the others is unknown. V and J calls and clone size are those listed in that table; D and trimming were worked out from the DNA. The sample contains 100,000 to 150,000 clones, 65% to 80% of them found a single time. The ten biggest clones cover approximately 0.86% of the sample.

The V and J ends are trimmed by 1 base and 2 bases, leaving 5 bases between them. Its CDR3 holds 13 amino acids, cysteine through phenylalanine. Solely the CDR3 DNA is kept, with 39 bases framed from the first base. The germline V gene gives CDR1 as MNHEY and CDR2 as SVGAGI. This clone was counted only a few times. The antigen it binds to is not known. No base-level quality is on record; no much larger clone is a single base apart. The receptor was derived from a human donor with acute or convalescent COVID-19. The donor label of this sample is uncertain. The rearranged segments are TRBV6-5 and TRBJ2-5, with the D gene uncertain. The specimen was peripheral blood. CDR3 region: CASSYLDQETQYF. The DNA is TGTGCCAGCAGTTACTTAGATCAAGAGACCCAGTACTTC.